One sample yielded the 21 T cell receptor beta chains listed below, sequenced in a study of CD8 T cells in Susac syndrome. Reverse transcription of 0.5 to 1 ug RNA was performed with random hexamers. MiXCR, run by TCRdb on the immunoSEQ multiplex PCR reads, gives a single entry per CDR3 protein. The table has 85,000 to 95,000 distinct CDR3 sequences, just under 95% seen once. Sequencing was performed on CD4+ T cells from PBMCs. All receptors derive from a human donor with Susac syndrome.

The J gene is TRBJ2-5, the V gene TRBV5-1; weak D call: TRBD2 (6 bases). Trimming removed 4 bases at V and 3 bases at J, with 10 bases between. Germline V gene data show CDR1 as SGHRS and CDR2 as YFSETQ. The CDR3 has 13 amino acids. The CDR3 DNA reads TGCGCCAGCAGCCGGGACTTTGAAGAGACCCAGTACTTC. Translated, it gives CASSRDFEETQYF.

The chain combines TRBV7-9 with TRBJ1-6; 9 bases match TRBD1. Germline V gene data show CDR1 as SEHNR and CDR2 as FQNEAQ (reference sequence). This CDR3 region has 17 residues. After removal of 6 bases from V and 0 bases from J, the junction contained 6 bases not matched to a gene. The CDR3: CASRAGTGSSYNSPLHF. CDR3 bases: TGTGCCAGCAGGGCCGGGACAGGGAGCTCCTATAATTCACCCCTCCACTTT.

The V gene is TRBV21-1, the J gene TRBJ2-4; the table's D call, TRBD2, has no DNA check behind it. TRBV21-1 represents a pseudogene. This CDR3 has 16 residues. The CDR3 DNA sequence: TGTGCCAGCAGCAAAAGTCCCAAGGGGGCCAAAAACATTCAGTACTTC. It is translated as CASSKSPKGAKNIQYF.

The CDR3 here is CAIRTSGGRVDTQYF. The CDR3 DNA is TGTGCCATCCGGACTAGCGGGGGGCGAGTAGATACGCAGTATTTT. The J gene is TRBJ2-3, the V gene TRBV10-3, with 14 bases aligning to TRBD2. CDR3 length: 15 residues. V was pared by 8 bases and J by 5 bases, with 6 bases of the junction left unmatched. Germline assignment: CDR1 ENHRY and CDR2 SYGVKD.

The CDR3 protein is CASSFISNSNQPQHF. The CDR3 bases are TGTGCCAGCAGCTTTATTTCGAATAGCAATCAGCCCCAGCATTTT. The chain has TRBV5-6 and TRBJ1-5; D not resolved. Trimming cost V 2 bases and J 0 bases, with 9 bases left between them. CDR1 and CDR2 from the germline V gene are SGHDT and YYEEEE. There are 15 residues in the CDR3.

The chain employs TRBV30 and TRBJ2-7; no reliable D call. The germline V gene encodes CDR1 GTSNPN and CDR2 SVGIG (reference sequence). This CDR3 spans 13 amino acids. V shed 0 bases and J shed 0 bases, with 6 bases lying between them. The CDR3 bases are TGTGCCTGGAGTGTTGTCAGCTCCTACGAGCAGTACTTC. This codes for CAWSVVSSYEQYF.

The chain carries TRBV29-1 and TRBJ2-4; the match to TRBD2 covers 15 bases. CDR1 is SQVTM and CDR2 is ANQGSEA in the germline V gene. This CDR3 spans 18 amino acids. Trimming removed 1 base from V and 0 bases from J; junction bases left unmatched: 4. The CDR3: CSVEAGLAGGLAKNIQYF. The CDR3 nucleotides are TGCAGCGTTGAAGCAGGACTAGCGGGGGGGTTAGCCAAAAACATTCAGTACTTC.

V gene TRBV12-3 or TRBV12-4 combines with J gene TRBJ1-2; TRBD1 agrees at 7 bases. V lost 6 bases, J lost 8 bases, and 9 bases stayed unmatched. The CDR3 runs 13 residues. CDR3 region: CASSPQGLRGYTF. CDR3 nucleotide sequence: TGTGCCAGCAGCCCACAGGGGTTAAGAGGCTACACCTTC.

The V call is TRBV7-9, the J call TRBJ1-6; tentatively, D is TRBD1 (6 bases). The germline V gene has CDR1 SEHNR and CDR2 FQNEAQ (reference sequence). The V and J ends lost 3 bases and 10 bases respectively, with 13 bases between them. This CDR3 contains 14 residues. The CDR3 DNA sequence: TGTGCCAGCAGCTTGGGGGGCCTTAGCTCACCCCTCCACTTT. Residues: CASSLGGLSSPLHF.

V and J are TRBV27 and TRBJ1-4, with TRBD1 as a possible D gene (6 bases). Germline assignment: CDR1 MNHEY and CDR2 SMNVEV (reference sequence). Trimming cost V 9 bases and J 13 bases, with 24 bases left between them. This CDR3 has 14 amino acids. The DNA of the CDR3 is TGTGCCAGGTCTTTAAACAGGGAGTGCCCGGTACTGTTTTTT. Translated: CARSLNRECPVLFF.

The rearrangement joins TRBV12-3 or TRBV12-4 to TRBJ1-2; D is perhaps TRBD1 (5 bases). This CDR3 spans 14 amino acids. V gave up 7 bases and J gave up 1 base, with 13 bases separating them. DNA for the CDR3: TGTGCCAGCACCTGGGGCCAGAATAACTATGGCTACACCTTC. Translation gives CASTWGQNNYGYTF.

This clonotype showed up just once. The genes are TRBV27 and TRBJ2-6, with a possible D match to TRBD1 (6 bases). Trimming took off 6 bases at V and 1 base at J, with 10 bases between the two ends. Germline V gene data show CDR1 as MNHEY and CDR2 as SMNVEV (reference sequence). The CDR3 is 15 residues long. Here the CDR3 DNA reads TGTGCCAGCAGCACAGGGTGGTCTGGGGCCAACGTCCTGACTTTC. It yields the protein CASSTGWSGANVLTF.

CDR3 loop: CASSESGTDTQYF. The CDR3 DNA reads as TGTGCCAGCAGTGAAAGCGGCACAGATACGCAGTATTTT. The V call is TRBV6-4, the J call TRBJ2-3; no reliable D call. The germline V gene has CDR1 MRHNA and CDR2 SNTAGT. This CDR3 is 13 amino acids long. Trimming stripped 3 bases from V and 1 base from J, with 5 bases between.

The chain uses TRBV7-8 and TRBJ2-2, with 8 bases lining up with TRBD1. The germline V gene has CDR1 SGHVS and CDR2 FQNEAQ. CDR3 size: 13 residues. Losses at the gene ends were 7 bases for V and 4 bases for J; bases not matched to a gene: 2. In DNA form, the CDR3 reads TGTGCCAGCAAAACAGGGGGCACCGGGGAGCTGTTTTTT. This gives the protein CASKTGGTGELFF.

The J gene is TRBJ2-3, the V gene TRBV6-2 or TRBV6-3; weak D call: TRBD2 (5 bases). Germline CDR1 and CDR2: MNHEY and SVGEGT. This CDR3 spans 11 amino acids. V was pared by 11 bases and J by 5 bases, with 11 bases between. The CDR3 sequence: CAGRGKDTQYF. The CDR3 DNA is TGTGCCGGCCGGGGAAAAGATACGCAGTATTTT.

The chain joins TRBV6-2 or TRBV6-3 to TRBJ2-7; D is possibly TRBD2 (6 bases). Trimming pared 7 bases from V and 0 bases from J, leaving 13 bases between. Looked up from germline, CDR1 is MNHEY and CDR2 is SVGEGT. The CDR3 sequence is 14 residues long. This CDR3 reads CASTPGLISYEQYF. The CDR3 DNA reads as TGTGCCAGCACCCCGGGACTGATCTCCTACGAGCAGTACTTC.

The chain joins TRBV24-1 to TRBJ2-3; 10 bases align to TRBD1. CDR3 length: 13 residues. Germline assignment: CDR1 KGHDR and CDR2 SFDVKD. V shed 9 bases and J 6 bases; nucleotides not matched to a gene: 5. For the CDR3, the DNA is TGTGCCACCGCGGACAGGGGGACGGATACGCAGTATTTT. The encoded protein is CATADRGTDTQYF.

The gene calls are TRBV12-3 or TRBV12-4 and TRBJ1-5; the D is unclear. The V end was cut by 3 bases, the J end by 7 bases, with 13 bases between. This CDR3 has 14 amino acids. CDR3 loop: CASSLGLRGQPQHF. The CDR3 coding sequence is TGTGCCAGCAGTTTGGGCCTTCGAGGACAGCCCCAGCATTTT.

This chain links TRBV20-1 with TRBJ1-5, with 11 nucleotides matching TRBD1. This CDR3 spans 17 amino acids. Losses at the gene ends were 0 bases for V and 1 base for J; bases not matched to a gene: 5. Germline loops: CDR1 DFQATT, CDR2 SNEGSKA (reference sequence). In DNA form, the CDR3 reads TGCAGTGCTAGAGATGGGGACAGGGGGGTGAGCAATCAGCCCCAGCATTTT. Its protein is CSARDGDRGVSNQPQHF.

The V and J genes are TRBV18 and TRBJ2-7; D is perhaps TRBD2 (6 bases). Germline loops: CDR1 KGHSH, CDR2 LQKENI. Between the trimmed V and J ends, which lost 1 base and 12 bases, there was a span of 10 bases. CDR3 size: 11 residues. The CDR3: CASSPLEGMYF. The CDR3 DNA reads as TGTGCCAGCTCACCACTGGAGGGGATGTACTTC.

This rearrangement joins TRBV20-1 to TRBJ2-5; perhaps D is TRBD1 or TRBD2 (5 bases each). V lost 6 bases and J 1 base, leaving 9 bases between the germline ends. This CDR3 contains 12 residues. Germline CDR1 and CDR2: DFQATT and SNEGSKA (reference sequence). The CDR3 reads CSASGPQETQYF. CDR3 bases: TGCAGTGCGTCGGGGCCCCAAGAGACCCAGTACTTC.